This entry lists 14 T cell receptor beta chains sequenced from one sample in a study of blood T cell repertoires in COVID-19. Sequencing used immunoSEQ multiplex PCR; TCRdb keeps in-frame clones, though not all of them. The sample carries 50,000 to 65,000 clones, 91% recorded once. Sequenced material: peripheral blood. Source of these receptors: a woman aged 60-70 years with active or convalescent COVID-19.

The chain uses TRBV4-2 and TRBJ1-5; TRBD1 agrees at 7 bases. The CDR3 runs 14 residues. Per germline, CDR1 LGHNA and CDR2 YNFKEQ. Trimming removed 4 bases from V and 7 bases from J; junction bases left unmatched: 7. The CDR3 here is CASSPTGVGQPQHF. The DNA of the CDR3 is TGTGCCAGCAGCCCCACAGGGGTAGGGCAGCCCCAGCATTTT.

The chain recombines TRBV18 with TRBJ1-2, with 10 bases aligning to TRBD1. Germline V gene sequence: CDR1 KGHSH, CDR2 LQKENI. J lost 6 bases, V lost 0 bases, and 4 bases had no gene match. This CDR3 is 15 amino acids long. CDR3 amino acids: CASSPPTGGENGYTF. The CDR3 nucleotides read TGTGCCAGCTCACCACCGACAGGGGGCGAGAATGGCTACACCTTC. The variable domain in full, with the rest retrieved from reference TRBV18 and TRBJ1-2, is NAGVMQNPRHLVRRRGQEARLRCSPMKGHSHVYWYRQLPEEGLKFMVYLQKENIIDESGMPKERFSAEFPKEGPSILRIQQVVRGDSAAYFCASSPPTGGENGYTFGSGTRLTVV.

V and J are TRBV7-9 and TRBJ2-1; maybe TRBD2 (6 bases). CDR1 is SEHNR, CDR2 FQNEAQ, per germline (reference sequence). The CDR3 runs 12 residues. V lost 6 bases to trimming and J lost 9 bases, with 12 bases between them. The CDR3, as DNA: TGTGCCAGCAGTCCGGGAGTTGGTGAGCAGTTCTTC. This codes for CASSPGVGEQFF. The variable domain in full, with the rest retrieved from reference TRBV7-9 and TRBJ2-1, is DTGVSQNPRHKITKRGQNVTFRCDPISEHNRLYWYRQTLGQGPEFLTYFQNEAQLEKSRLLSDRFSAERPKGSFSTLEIQRTEQGDSAMYLCASSPGVGEQFFGPGTRLTVL.

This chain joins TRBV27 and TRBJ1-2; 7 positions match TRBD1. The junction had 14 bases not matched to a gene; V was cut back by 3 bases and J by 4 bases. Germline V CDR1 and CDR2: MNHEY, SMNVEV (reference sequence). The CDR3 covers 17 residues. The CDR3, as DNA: TGTGCCAGCAGTTTTGCGGGTTCTAATAGGGGGCCCTATGGCTACACCTTC. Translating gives CASSFAGSNRGPYGYTF.

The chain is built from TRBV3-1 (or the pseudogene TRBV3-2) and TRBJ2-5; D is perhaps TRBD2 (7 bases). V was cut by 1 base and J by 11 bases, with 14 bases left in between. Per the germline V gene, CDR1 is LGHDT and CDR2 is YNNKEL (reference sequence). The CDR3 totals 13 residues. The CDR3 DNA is TGTGCCAGCAGCCAAGGAGGCGGGGGCCCTCAGTACTTC. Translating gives CASSQGGGGPQYF.

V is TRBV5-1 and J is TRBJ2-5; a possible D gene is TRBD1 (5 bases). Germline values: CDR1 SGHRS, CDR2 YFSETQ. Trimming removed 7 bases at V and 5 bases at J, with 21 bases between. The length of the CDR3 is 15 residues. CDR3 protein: CASRIETAKGETQYF. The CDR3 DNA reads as TGCGCCAGCCGTATAGAGACAGCGAAGGGGGAGACCCAGTACTTC.

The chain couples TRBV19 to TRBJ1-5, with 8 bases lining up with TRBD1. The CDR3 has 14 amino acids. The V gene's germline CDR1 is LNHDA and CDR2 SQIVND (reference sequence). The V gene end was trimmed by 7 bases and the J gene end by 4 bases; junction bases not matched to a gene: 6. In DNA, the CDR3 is TGTGCCAGTACCACGGGACAGGCTAATCAGCCCCAGCATTTT. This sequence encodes CASTTGQANQPQHF.

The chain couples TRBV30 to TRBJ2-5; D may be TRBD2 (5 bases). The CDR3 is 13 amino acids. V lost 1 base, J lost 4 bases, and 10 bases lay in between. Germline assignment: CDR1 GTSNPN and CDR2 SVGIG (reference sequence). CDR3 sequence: CAWSGALGETQYF. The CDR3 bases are TGTGCCTGGAGTGGGGCACTAGGAGAGACCCAGTACTTC. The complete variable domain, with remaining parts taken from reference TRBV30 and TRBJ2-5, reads SQTIHQWPATLVQPVGSPLSLECTVEGTSNPNLYWYRQAAGRGLQLLFYSVGIGQISSEVPQNLSASRPQDRQFILSSKKLLLSDSGFYLCAWSGALGETQYFGPGTRLLVL.

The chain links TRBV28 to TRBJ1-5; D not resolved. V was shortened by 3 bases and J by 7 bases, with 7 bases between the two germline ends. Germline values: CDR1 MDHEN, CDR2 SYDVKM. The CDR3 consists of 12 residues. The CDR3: CASSFGGQPQHF. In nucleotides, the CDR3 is TGTGCCAGCAGTTTCGGAGGACAGCCCCAGCATTTT.

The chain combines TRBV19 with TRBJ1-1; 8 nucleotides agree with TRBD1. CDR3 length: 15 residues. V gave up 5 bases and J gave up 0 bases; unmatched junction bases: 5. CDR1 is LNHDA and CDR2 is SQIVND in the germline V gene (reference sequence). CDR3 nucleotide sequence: TGTGCCAGTAGTCCTTGGACAGGGCTGAACACTGAAGCTTTCTTT. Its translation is CASSPWTGLNTEAFF.

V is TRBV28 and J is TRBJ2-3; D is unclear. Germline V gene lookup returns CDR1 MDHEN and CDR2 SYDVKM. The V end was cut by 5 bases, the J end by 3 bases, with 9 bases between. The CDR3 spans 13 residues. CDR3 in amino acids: CASSLFSTDTQYF. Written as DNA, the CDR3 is TGTGCCAGCAGTCTCTTTAGTACAGATACGCAGTATTTT.

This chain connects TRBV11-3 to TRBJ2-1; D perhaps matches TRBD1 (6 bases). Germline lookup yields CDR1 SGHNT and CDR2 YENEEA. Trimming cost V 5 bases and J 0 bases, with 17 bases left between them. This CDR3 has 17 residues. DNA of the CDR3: TGTGCCAGCAGCAGAAAACAGGGCCCCGGCTCCTACAATGAGCAGTTCTTC. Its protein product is CASSRKQGPGSYNEQFF. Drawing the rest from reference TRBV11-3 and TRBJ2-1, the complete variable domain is EAGVVQSPRYKIIEKKQPVAFWCNPISGHNTLYWYLQNLGQGPELLIRYENEEAVDDSQLPKDRFSAERLKGVDSTLKIQPAELGDSAVYLCASSRKQGPGSYNEQFFGPGTRLTVL.

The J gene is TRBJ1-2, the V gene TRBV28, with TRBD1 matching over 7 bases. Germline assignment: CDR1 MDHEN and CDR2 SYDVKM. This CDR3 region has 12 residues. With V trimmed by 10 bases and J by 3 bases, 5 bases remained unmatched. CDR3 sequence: CATLGTDYGYTF. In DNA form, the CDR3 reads TGTGCCACCCTCGGGACAGACTATGGCTACACCTTC.

The CDR3 bases are TGTGCCAGCAGCTCCAGGGGAGACACTGAAGCTTTCTTT. It encodes CASSSRGDTEAFF. The gene calls are TRBV7-2 and TRBJ1-1; tentatively, D is TRBD1 (6 bases). V was clipped by 4 bases and J by 3 bases, with 9 bases between them. The CDR3 runs to 13 residues. Germline assignment: CDR1 SGHTA and CDR2 FQGNSA.